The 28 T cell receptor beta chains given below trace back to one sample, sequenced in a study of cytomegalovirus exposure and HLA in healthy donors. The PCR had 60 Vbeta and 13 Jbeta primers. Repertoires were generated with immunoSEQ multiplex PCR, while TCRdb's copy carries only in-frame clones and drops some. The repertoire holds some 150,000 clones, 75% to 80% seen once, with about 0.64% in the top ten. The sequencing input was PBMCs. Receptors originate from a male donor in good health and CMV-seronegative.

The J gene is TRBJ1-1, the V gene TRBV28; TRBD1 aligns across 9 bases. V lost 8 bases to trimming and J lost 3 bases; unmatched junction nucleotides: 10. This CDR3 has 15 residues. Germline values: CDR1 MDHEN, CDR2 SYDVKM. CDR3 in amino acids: CASGRTGGAYTEAFF. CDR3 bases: TGTGCCAGCGGAAGAACAGGGGGCGCTTACACTGAAGCTTTCTTT.

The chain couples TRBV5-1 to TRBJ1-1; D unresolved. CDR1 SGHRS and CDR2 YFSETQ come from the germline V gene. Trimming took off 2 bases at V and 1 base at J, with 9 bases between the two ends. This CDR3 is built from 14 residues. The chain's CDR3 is CASSLVPGNTEAFF. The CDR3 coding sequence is TGCGCCAGCAGCTTAGTCCCGGGGAACACTGAAGCTTTCTTT.

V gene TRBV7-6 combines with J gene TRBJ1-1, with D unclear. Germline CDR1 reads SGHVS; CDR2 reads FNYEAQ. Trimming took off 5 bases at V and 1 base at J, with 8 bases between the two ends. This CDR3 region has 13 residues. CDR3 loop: CASSPHGNTEAFF. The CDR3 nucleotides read TGTGCCAGCAGCCCGCACGGGAACACTGAAGCTTTCTTT.

The CDR3 here is CASRPGTGGGQPQHF. In DNA form, the CDR3 reads TGCGCCAGCAGACCCGGGACAGGGGGCGGGCAGCCCCAGCATTTT. V and J are TRBV5-1 and TRBJ1-5, with TRBD1 matching over 12 bases. The V segment lost 5 bases and the J segment 7 bases; nucleotides outside the gene matches: 7. Germline V gives CDR1 SGHRS, CDR2 YFSETQ. The length of the CDR3 is 15 residues. Full variable domain (outside the CDR3, taken from reference TRBV5-1 and TRBJ1-5): KAGVTQTPRYLIKTRGQQVTLSCSPISGHRSVSWYQQTPGQGLQFLFEYFSETQRNKGNFPGRFSGRQFSNSRSEMNVSTLELGDSALYLCASRPGTGGGQPQHFGDGTRLSIL.

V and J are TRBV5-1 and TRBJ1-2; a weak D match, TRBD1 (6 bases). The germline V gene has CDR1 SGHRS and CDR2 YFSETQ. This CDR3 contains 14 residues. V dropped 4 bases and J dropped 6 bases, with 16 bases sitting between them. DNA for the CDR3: TGCGCCAGCAGCCAGATGGGGGGGGCGGATGGCTACACCTTC. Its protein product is CASSQMGGADGYTF.

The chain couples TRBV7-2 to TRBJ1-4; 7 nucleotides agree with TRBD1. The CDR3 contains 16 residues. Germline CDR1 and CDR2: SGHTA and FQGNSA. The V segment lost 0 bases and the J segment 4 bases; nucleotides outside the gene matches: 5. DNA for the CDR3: TGTGCCAGCAGCTTAGCGAACCAGGGGGGTAATGAAAAACTGTTTTTT. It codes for CASSLANQGGNEKLFF.

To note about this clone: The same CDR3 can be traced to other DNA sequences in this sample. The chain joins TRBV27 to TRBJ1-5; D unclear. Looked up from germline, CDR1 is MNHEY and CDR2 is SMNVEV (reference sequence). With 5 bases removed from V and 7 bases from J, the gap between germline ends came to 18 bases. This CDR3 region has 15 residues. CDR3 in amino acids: CASSPAGPELQPQHF. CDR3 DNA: TGTGCCAGCAGTCCCGCGGGCCCCGAACTACAGCCCCAGCATTTT.

The CDR3 nucleotides are TGCGCCAGCAGCCAGGACATAAACACTGAAGCTTTCTTT. Protein sequence: CASSQDINTEAFF. This chain links TRBV5-1 with TRBJ1-1; D might be TRBD1 (5 bases). V lost 4 bases to trimming and J lost 2 bases, with 9 bases between them. Germline V CDR1 and CDR2: SGHRS, YFSETQ. This CDR3 region has 13 residues.

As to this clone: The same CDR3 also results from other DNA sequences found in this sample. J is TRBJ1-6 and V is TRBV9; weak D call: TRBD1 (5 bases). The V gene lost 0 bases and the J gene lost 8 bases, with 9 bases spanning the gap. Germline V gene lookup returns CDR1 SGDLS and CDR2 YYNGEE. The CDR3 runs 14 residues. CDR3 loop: CASSVEGAYSPLHF. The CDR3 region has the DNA TGTGCCAGCAGCGTAGAAGGGGCATATTCACCCCTCCACTTT.

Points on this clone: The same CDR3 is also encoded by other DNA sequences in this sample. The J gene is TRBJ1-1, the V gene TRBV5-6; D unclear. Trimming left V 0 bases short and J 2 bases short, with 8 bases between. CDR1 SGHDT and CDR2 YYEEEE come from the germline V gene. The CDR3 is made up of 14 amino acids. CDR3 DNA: TGTGCCAGCAGCTTGGTATCACTAAACACTGAAGCTTTCTTT. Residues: CASSLVSLNTEAFF. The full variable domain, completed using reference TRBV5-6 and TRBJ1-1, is DAGVTQSPTHLIKTRGQQVTLRCSPKSGHDTVSWYQQALGQGPQFIFQYYEEEERQRGNFPDRFSGHQFPNYSSELNVNALLLGDSALYLCASSLVSLNTEAFFGQGTRLTVV.

This chain's CDR3 is CASSQSLAQAGELFF. CDR3 DNA sequence: TGCGCCAGCAGCCAATCCCTGGCGCAGGCCGGGGAGCTGTTTTTT. The J gene is TRBJ2-2, the V gene TRBV4-1; D unclear. CDR1 and CDR2 from the germline V gene are MGHRA and YSYEKL. The V end was cut by 2 bases, the J end by 6 bases, with 13 bases between. The CDR3 contains 15 residues.

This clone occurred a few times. The CDR3 DNA sequence: TGTGCCAGCAGTTACTCGGAAGGGGTCCAGTACTTC. Its protein product is CASSYSEGVQYF. The chain couples TRBV6-6 to TRBJ2-5, with a possible D match to TRBD1 (5 bases). The ends were cut back, 0 bases at V and 10 bases at J, with 9 bases in the middle. Germline assignment: CDR1 MNHNY and CDR2 SVGAGI (reference sequence). CDR3 length: 12 residues.

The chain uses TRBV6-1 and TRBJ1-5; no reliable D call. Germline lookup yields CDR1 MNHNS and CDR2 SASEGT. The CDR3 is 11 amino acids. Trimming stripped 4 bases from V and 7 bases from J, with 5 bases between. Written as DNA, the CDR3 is TGTGCCAGCAGTGCGGGGCAGCCCCAGCATTTT. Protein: CASSAGQPQHF.

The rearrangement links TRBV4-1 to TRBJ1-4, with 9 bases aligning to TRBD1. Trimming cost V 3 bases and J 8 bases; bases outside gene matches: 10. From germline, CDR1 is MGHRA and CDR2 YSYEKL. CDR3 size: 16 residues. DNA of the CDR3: TGCGCCAGCAGCCACCAAAAGGGACAGGGATTGGAAAAACTGTTTTTT. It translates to CASSHQKGQGLEKLFF.

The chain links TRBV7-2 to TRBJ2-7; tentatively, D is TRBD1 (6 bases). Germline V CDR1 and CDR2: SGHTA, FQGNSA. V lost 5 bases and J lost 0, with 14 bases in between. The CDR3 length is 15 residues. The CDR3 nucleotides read TGTGCCAGCAGCCCCGGAGCACAGGGCTCCTACGAGCAGTACTTC. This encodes CASSPGAQGSYEQYF.

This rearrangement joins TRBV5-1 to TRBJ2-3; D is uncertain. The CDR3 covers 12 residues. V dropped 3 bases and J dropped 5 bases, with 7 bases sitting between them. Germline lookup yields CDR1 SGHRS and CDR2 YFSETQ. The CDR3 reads CASSYSGDTQYF. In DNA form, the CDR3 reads TGCGCCAGCAGCTACTCAGGAGATACGCAGTATTTT.

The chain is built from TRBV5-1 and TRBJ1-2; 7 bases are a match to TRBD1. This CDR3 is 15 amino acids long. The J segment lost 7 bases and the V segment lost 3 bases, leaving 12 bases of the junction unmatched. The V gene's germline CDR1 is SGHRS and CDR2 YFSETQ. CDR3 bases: TGCGCCAGCAGCTCGGACCCCGGGACAGTGGTTGGCTACACCTTC. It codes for CASSSDPGTVVGYTF.

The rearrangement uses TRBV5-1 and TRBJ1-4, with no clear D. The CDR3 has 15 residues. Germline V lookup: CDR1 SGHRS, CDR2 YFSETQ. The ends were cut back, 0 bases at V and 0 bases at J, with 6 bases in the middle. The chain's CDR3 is CASSLGAATNEKLFF. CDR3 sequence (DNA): TGCGCCAGCAGCTTGGGGGCAGCAACTAATGAAAAACTGTTTTTT.

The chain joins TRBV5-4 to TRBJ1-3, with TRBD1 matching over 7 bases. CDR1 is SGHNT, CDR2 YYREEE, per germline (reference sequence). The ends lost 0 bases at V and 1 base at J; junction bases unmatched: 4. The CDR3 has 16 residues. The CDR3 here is CASSLGDSGSGNTIYF. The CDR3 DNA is TGTGCCAGCAGCTTGGGGGACAGTGGATCTGGAAACACCATATATTTT.

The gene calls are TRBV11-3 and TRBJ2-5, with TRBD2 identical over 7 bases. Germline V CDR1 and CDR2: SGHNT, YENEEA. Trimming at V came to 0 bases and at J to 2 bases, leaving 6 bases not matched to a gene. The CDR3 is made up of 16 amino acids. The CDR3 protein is CASSLDGSGRQETQYF. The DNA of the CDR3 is TGTGCCAGCAGCTTAGATGGTAGCGGGCGGCAAGAGACCCAGTACTTC.

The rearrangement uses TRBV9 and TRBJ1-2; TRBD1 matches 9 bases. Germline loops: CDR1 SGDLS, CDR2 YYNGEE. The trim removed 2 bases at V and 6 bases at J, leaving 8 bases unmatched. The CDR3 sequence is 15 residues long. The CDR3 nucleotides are TGTGCCAGCAGCGTTCGGGGACAGGGTTGGAATGGCTACACCTTC. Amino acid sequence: CASSVRGQGWNGYTF.

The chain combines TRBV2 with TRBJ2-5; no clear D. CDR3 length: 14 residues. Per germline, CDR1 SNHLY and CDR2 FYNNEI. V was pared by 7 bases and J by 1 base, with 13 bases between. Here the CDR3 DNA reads TGTGCCAGCACGCTGGCGGCAATCCAAGAGACCCAGTACTTC. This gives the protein CASTLAAIQETQYF. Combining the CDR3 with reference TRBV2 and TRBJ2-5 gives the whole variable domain EPEVTQTPSHQVTQMGQEVILRCVPISNHLYFYWYRQILGQKVEFLVSFYNNEISEKSEIFDDQFSVERPDGSNFTLKIRSTKLEDSAMYFCASTLAAIQETQYFGPGTRLLVL.

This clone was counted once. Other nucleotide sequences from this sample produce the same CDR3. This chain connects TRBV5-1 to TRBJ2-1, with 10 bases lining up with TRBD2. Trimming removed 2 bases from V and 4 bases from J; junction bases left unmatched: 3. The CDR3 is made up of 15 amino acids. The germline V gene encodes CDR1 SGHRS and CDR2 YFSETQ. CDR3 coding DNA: TGCGCCAGCAGCTTAGGACTAGCGGAATACAATGAGCAGTTCTTC. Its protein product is CASSLGLAEYNEQFF.

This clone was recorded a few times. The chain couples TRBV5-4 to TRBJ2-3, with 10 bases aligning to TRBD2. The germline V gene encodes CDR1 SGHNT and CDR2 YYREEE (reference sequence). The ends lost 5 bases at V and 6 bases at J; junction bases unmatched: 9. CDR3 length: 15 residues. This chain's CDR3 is CASRHIAGGVDTQYF. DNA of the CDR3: TGTGCCAGCAGACACATAGCGGGGGGAGTGGATACGCAGTATTTT.

In nucleotides, the CDR3 is TGCGCCAGCAGCCCTAAGAGACAGGGGCGCACAGATACGCAGTATTTT. As protein: CASSPKRQGRTDTQYF. V is TRBV23-1 and J is TRBJ2-3, with 8 bases fitting TRBD1. TRBV23-1 carries the ORF label, with uncertain function. The CDR3 consists of 16 residues. The trim removed 6 bases at V and 1 base at J, leaving 9 bases unmatched.

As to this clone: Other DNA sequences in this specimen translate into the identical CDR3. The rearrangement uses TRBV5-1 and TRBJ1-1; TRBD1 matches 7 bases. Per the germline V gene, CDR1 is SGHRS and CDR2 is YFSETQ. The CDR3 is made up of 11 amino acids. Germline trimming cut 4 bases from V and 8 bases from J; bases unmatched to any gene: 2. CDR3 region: CASSDRAEAFF. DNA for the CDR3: TGCGCCAGCAGCGACAGGGCCGAAGCTTTCTTT. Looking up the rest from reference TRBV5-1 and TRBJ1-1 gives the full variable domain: KAGVTQTPRYLIKTRGQQVTLSCSPISGHRSVSWYQQTPGQGLQFLFEYFSETQRNKGNFPGRFSGRQFSNSRSEMNVSTLELGDSALYLCASSDRAEAFFGQGTRLTVV.

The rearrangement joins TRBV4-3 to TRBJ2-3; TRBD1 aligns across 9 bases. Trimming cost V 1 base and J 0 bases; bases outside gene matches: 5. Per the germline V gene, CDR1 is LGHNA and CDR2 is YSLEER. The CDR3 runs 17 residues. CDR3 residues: CASSQGRGTGSTDTQYF. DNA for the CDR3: TGCGCCAGCAGCCAAGGGAGAGGGACAGGGAGCACAGATACGCAGTATTTT.

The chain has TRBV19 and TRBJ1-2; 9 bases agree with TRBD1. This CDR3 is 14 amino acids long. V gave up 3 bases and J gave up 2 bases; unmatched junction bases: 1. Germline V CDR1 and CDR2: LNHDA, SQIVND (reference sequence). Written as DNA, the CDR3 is TGTGCCAGTAGTATGGGGACAGGGAACTATGGCTACACCTTC. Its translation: CASSMGTGNYGYTF.